This TCR beta chain derives from a study of cytomegalovirus exposure and HLA in healthy donors (dated by TCRdb to 2016 to 2017). Concerning the study at large: An earlier analysis of some 620 of the donors reported approximately 280 Gb of sequence data and around 100 million unique TCR beta sequences obtained from about 179 million T cells. In a later analysis, previously published TCR beta repertoires from some 640 donors were re-analyzed and high-resolution HLA genotyping was added so that TCR occurrence patterns could be studied. High-throughput TCR immunosequencing, statistical association of individual TCRs with disease status, and machine learning were combined to predict cytomegalovirus infection status. Using immunosequencing, the study profiled T cell repertoires from 500 to 800 subjects and related those repertoires to cytomegalovirus serostatus. The study aimed to test whether cataloging public T cell receptors could reveal signatures of past pathogen exposure. The later analysis used no new phenotypic data to find candidate immune exposures, relying instead on TCR beta sequences and their occurrence across donors. Besides the first cohort of roughly 700 subjects, a separate validation cohort made up of 120 different subjects was used. Class I and class II HLA loci were covered by the typing at four-digit resolution. A handful of DR-DQ haplotypes were handled as single units for association and clustering because linkage in the cohort was strong. Every discovery cohort repertoire had been produced on one sequencing platform. Alongside the repertoire data, information on donor age, sex, ethnicity and CMV serostatus was compiled. An early release that covered some 630 HLA-typed donors contained approximately 300 gigabases of sequencing data and 85 million to 100 million unique TCR sequences. Among some 410 genotyped donors of the cohort, an average of approximately 220,000 unique TCR beta nucleotide sequences was sequenced per donor, of which approximately 19% were non-productive. Among the roughly 370 genotyped donors, 81% belonged to the genetic ancestry cluster associated with self-reported Caucasian donors. An earlier analysis of fewer than 700 of the donors applied high-throughput TCR beta sequencing to assess whether each TCR beta V gene segment acted as functional or pseudogenic. Typing coverage differed by locus: A, B, C, DRB1 and DQB1 were typed in about 620-630 donors, DQA1 in 500 to 550, DPA1 in around 610, and DPB1 in just under 490. A later genetic analysis used genome-wide SNP genotypes for about 65% of the 666 donors, treating that subset as a discovery cohort. Study-wide conclusions, independent of this receptor: In both the original and validation cohorts, the classifier was reported to diagnose cytomegalovirus status with high specificity and sensitivity. Across donors, most TCR sequences were observed very rarely, whereas some public TCRs were present in many individuals. Several of the top co-occurrence clusters appeared to be linked to parvovirus B19, influenza, CMV and Epstein-Barr virus, according to a later analysis. This cohort had only TCR beta chains sequenced, and the lack of alpha or paired-chain data limited which features could be detected. In the study, around 150 TCR beta chains were listed as associated with cytomegalovirus. A later genetic analysis reported fewer N-insertions in productive TCRs among donors in an Asian-associated ancestry cluster than the roughly 670-donor mean. Roughly uniform sequencing depth across donors was assumed in presence/absence analyses, although this assumption may not hold. Because counts were too low, some 17 rarely observed V segments, including chromosome 9 orphons, were left out of the earlier analysis of a few hundred of the donors. A later analysis found that most CMV-associated TCR beta chains appeared HLA-restricted, with HLA associations seemingly driven largely by CMV exposure. A later genetic analysis associated a missense DCLRE1C variant with V-gene and J-gene trimming of TCR beta chains, and an independent cohort replicated the association. At a false discovery rate of 0.05, a later analysis linked 15,000 to 20,000 TCR beta sequences to specific HLA alleles. Linkage disequilibrium might explain the correlated functional status among segregating V segments, but an unknown experimental factor could not be ruled out. In a later analysis, TCR association rates were found to vary across HLA loci, with the most associated TCRs seen for DRB1 alleles and the fewest for HLA-C alleles. A few of the identified cytomegalovirus-associated TCR beta chains were confirmed in vitro to be specific for cytomegalovirus antigens. A group of highly shared sequence variants was considered likely to be a technical artifact of the sequencing pipeline. Immune exposure information for the cohort was limited to CMV serostatus. According to the authors, the approach could potentially be generalized to other disease states and immunological phenotypes. When HLA alleles, especially DR and DQ, strongly co-occurred, TCR associations were difficult to assign to individual alleles. A further reported finding was that TCR beta sequences accurately predicted the HLA-A and HLA-B alleles for most subjects in the first cohort. Because some donors lacked HLA typing at each locus, the association tests relied only on the typed subset. In an earlier analysis of roughly 500 of the donors, most TCR beta V segments appeared in productive rearrangements about 90% or about 30% of the time, broadly matching IMGT annotations. Compared with equally common non-associated chains, HLA-associated TCR beta chains in a later analysis were more clonally expanded and had lower generation probabilities.

Library creation used the immunoSEQ multiplex PCR assay. For the multiplex PCR, a mixture combining 60 forward primers for TCR Vbeta segments and 13 reverse primers for TCR Jbeta segments was used. The CDR3 region of rearranged TCR beta genes was amplified from genomic DNA by a multiplex PCR assay. The amplified TCR beta libraries were sequenced on the Illumina HiSeq System as 87-base-pair reads. The authors processed their data as follows. A later analysis tallied some 79 million unique TCR beta chains across the approximately 670 repertoires, and some 10 million of those chains were shared by two or more donors. To remove PCR and sequencing errors, raw reads were error-corrected and collapsed into unique sequences using a nearest-neighbor algorithm that merged closely related sequences. To assign V, D and J gene segments, CDR3 sequences were aligned to IMGT reference sequences. For a sequence to be retained, at least a six-nucleotide match to both a V gene segment and a J gene segment was required. Rearrangements were called productive when the CDR3 lacked stop codons and stayed in frame with V and J; all others were non-productive. Following IMGT convention, CDR3 was defined as the stretch from the second conserved V-encoded cysteine up to the conserved J-encoded phenylalanine. The earlier analysis of 500 to 650 of the donors excluded any sequence lacking an unambiguous match to a single V gene segment. An earlier analysis of 550 to 650 of the donors classified V segments as functional when productive rearrangements were above 56.7% and as segregating when the standard deviation between donors was above 5%. A statistical classification framework was built for diagnosing cytomegalovirus status from the catalog of TCR beta chain sequences. V and J gene assignment, in a later analysis, came from comparing TCR nucleotide sequences with IMGT/GENE-DB human TR gene sequences. Using the TCRdist pipeline, a later analysis assigned CDR3 sequences along with most-parsimonious VDJ recombination scenarios. In a later analysis, every TCR beta chain was defined by the combination of its CDR3 amino acid sequence and its V-gene family, and reads without a unique V-gene family were dropped. As a way to deal with suspected cross-contamination and a sequencing artifact, a later analysis dropped 450 to 600 nucleotide sequences that were highly shared and had low generation probability. A later analysis calculated a clonal expansion index for each public chain from normalized within-repertoire ranks of inferred template counts. In a later analysis, generation probabilities were computed using a VDJ recombination model fitted to out-of-frame rearrangements, and the results were checked against IGoR. A later analysis scored TCR-TCR, TCR-HLA and TCR-CMV co-occurrence with hypergeometric tests, applying a repertoire-size bias correction to TCR pairs. To estimate false discovery rates, a later analysis permuted the HLA or CMV assignments 20 times. In a later analysis, co-occurring TCRs were grouped using DBSCAN, and TCRdist sequence similarity was added for clustering within HLA-allele-positive subsets. Repertoires with fewer than 30,000 or more than 120,000 public chains, plus five repertoires with anomalous nucleotide sharing, were excluded from co-occurrence clustering. The table was pulled from immuneACCESS by TCRdb, which kept in-frame rearrangements only. Such tables lose some clones; where checked, under half of the loss comes from unresolved V genes, and the rest has no known cause. The V and J calls and clone size come from that table; D and trimming were worked out from the DNA. Across this sample there are 90,000 to 120,000 clones, with 77% seen only once. The ten largest clonotypes hold 4% to 5% of the sample.

The cohort was made up of about 670 healthy bone marrow donors. At the time of sampling, all cohort members were nominally healthy, though unrecorded immune exposures were likely present. The donor tested CMV seronegative, placing the donor among the 350 or so seronegative members of the cohort. A peripheral blood sample was provided by each donor, and peripheral blood mononuclear cells were used for TCR beta sequencing. Genomic DNA extraction from the blood cell samples was performed with the Qiagen DNeasy Blood Extraction Kit. This clone occurred a few times. Its antigen has not been determined. It has no much larger one-base neighbor in the sample; base qualities were not kept. The sample consisted of PBMCs. The receptor's source is a male donor in good health and CMV-seronegative.

The CDR3 protein sequence reads: CATSRDPGNRKFF. The nucleotides are TGTGCCACCAGCAGAGACCCAGGGAACAGGAAGTTCTTC. The V and J segments used are TRBV15 and TRBJ2-1; the D gene is perhaps TRBD1, from 5 matching bases. The germline V gene (reference sequence) yields LNHNV for CDR1 and YYDKDF for CDR2. V gives up 0 bases and J gives up 14 bases, and the segment between their germline ends measures 14 bases. The CDR3 covers 13 residues, taking in both the cysteine and the phenylalanine. Here the CDR3 DNA is all that survives: 39 bases in frame from base 1.